This TCR beta chain emerged from a study of T cells in Graves' hyperthyroidism and ophthalmopathy. RNA transcripts gave rise to amplified TCR beta CDR3 regions. A set of HTBI primers served as the primers for a first-round RT-PCR of the TCR CDR3. TCRdb reprocessed the multiplex PCR reads with MiXCR, giving one entry per CDR3 protein. There are hundreds of thousands of distinct CDR3 sequences in the sample; about a sixth occur only once, and 14% lies in the top ten. The CDR3 consists of 15 residues. The germline CDR1 and CDR2 sequences are SGHTA and FQGNSA. The V end lost 3 bases, the J end lost 3 bases, and 13 bases lay between the germline ends. The sample holds many counts of this clonotype.

This TCR came from a woman under 30 with Graves' hyperthyroidism. Specimen: blood. The chain couples TRBV7-2 to TRBJ2-3; D tentatively fits TRBD1 or TRBD2 (5 bases each). The CDR3 bases are TGTGCCAGCAGCTTTTCAGGGAGCCGGACAGATACGCAGTATTTT. It yields the protein CASSFSGSRTDTQYF.